This T cell receptor beta chain originates from a study of T cells after yellow fever vaccination. The CDR3 runs to 15 residues. Germline CDR1 and CDR2: LNHNV and YYDKDF (reference sequence). The ends were cut back, 1 base at V and 6 bases at J, with 15 bases in the middle. TCRdb called the 5' RACE reads again in MiXCR, with one record for every CDR3 protein. The sample gives approximately 450,000 distinct CDR3 sequences, 18% of which show up once; 15% to 20% is in the top ten. The clonotype was recovered from a man younger than 30 who received the YFV17D yellow fever vaccine. The chain employs TRBV15 and TRBJ1-2; a weak D match, TRBD1 (5 bases). The sample was PBMCs, taken before the yellow fever booster vaccination. The CDR3 is CATSRVPRESDGYTF. DNA for the CDR3: TGTGCCACCAGCAGAGTGCCCAGGGAATCGGATGGCTACACCTTC. The variable domain in full, with the rest retrieved from reference TRBV15 and TRBJ1-2, is DAMVIQNPRYQVTQFGKPVTLSCSQTLNHNVMYWYQQKSSQAPKLLFHYYDKDFNNEADTPDNFQSRRPNTSFCFLDIRSPGLGDTAMYLCATSRVPRESDGYTFGSGTRLTVV.